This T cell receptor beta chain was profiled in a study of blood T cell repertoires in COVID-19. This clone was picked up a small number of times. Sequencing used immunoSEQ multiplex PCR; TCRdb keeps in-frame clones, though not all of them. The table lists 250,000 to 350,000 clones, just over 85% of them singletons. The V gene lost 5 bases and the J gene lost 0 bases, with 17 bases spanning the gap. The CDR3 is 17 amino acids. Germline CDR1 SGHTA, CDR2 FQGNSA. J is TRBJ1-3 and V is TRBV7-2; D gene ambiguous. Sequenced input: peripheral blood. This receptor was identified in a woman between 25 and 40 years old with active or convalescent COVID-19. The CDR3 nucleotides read TGTGCCAGCAGCCTACAGCAACCATTCTCCTCTGGAAACACCATATATTTT. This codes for CASSLQQPFSSGNTIYF.